This entry lists 30 T cell receptor beta chains sequenced from one sample in a study of OX40 agonist ivuxolimab in advanced cancers. Here immunoSEQ multiplex PCR was the method, and the copy in TCRdb shows in-frame clones only, minus some. The sample includes more than 45,000 clones, approximately 75% of them seen just once. Sequenced material: CD4+ or CD8+ T cells sorted from blood, taken in a trial of the OX40 agonist ivuxolimab. These receptors were taken from an adult with an advanced solid tumor such as melanoma, head and neck, liver or kidney cancer.

The chain has TRBV7-9 and TRBJ2-7; 9 positions agree with TRBD1. In germline, CDR1 is SEHNR, CDR2 FQNEAQ (reference sequence). The V segment lost 5 bases and the J segment 4 bases; nucleotides outside the gene matches: 9. The CDR3 covers 15 residues. This CDR3 reads CASSGQGLGPYEQYF. The CDR3, as DNA: TGTGCCAGCAGCGGACAGGGGTTGGGACCTTACGAGCAGTACTTC.

The chain carries TRBV11-1 and TRBJ2-5; perhaps TRBD1 as D (6 bases). The germline gives CDR1 SGHAT, CDR2 FQDESV (reference sequence). Deletions cut 5 bases from V and 7 bases from J, with 20 bases between. This CDR3 spans 15 amino acids. CDR3 DNA: TGTGCCAGCAGCCTAACCCTACAGGGAAGGGGGACCCAGTACTTC. Translated: CASSLTLQGRGTQYF.

This clone was counted a single time. The gene calls are TRBV5-5 and TRBJ2-1, with 8 bases matching TRBD1. Germline lookup yields CDR1 SGHKS and CDR2 YYEKEE (reference sequence). The CDR3 contains 16 residues. Trimming at V came to 4 bases and at J to 2 bases, leaving 8 bases not matched to a gene. The CDR3 sequence is CASSARAGGAYNEQFF. The CDR3 DNA follows: TGTGCCAGCAGCGCCCGGGCAGGGGGCGCCTACAATGAGCAGTTCTTC.

J is TRBJ2-2 and V is TRBV7-8; D is unresolved. CDR1 is SGHVS and CDR2 is FQNEAQ in the germline V gene. The CDR3 sequence is 17 residues long. The V end was cut by 1 base, the J end by 3 bases, with 15 bases between. CDR3 loop: CASSLGAGELDTGELFF. The CDR3 nucleotides are TGTGCCAGCAGCTTAGGAGCTGGGGAACTGGACACCGGGGAGCTGTTTTTT.

This chain connects TRBV10-2 to TRBJ1-5; no clear D. The CDR3 runs to 19 residues. Germline V gene data show CDR1 as WSHSY and CDR2 as SAAADI. V lost 0 bases and J 1 base, leaving 19 bases between the germline ends. The CDR3 reads CASSESTSGLRASNQPQHF. The DNA for the CDR3 is TGCGCCAGCAGTGAGTCGACGTCCGGCCTCCGGGCAAGCAATCAGCCCCAGCATTTT.

The chain combines TRBV10-3 with TRBJ2-3; no firm D call. Germline V gene data show CDR1 as ENHRY and CDR2 as SYGVKD. Trimming removed 2 bases from V and 2 bases from J, with 14 bases in between. The CDR3 totals 16 residues. CDR3 amino acids: CAISEGSTRPTDTQYF. The CDR3 region has the DNA TGTGCCATCAGTGAGGGATCGACCCGACCCACAGATACGCAGTATTTT.

This clone was recorded only once. V usage is TRBV6-1 and J usage is TRBJ2-5; D possibly uses TRBD1 or TRBD2 (5 bases each). This CDR3 is 13 amino acids long. Germline-derived CDR1 and CDR2 are MNHNS and SASEGT. V lost 7 bases, J lost 5 bases, and 14 bases lay in between. The CDR3, as DNA: TGTGCCAGCACGAGGGGACGCCTTGAGACCCAGTACTTC. Its translation is CASTRGRLETQYF.

This chain connects TRBV19 to TRBJ1-2, with D tentatively TRBD1 (6 bases). This CDR3 has 13 amino acids. CDR1 is LNHDA and CDR2 is SQIVND in the germline V gene (reference sequence). The V end was cut by 6 bases, the J end by 8 bases, with 16 bases between. The CDR3 protein is CASRTGVPRGYTF. In DNA, the CDR3 is TGTGCCAGTAGGACAGGAGTTCCTCGGGGCTACACCTTC.

The chain carries TRBV27 and TRBJ2-5; 8 bases are a match to TRBD1. The CDR3 spans 14 residues. Losses at the gene ends were 4 bases for V and 4 bases for J; bases not matched to a gene: 5. The germline CDR1 and CDR2 sequences are MNHEY and SMNVEV (reference sequence). The CDR3 region has the DNA TGTGCCAGCAGTTCGCAGGGGGCAAGAGAGACCCAGTACTTC. Amino acids: CASSSQGARETQYF.

This chain joins TRBV9 and TRBJ1-5, with a possible D match to TRBD1 (5 bases). This CDR3 is built from 14 residues. The germline gives CDR1 SGDLS, CDR2 YYNGEE. Trimming pared 0 bases from V and 4 bases from J, leaving 8 bases between. The CDR3 DNA follows: TGTGCCAGCAGCGTAGGTGGGGGGAATCAGCCCCAGCATTTT. Protein: CASSVGGGNQPQHF. Full variable domain (missing parts from reference TRBV9 and TRBJ1-5): DSGVTQTPKHLITATGQRVTLRCSPRSGDLSVYWYQQSLDQGLQFLIQYYNGEERAKGNILERFSAQQFPDLHSELNLSSLELGDSALYFCASSVGGGNQPQHFGDGTRLSIL.

The chain uses TRBV7-3 and TRBJ2-3; weak D call: TRBD1 (6 bases). The CDR3 is made up of 14 amino acids. Germline lookup yields CDR1 SGHTA and CDR2 FQGTGA. V was shortened by 1 base and J by 5 bases, with 10 bases between the two germline ends. The CDR3 coding sequence is TGTGCCAGCAGCTTAAGGGGGCAAGAAGATACGCAGTATTTT. Its protein product is CASSLRGQEDTQYF.

This clone was counted a few times. This sequence joins TRBV4-2 and TRBJ2-3; the match to TRBD2 covers 11 bases. The CDR3 loop spans 21 amino acids. Germline V gene data show CDR1 as LGHNA and CDR2 as YNFKEQ. With 4 bases clipped from V and 1 base from J, the junction kept 19 bases outside the gene matches. The CDR3 loop reads CASSPYKGLADRYWGTDTQYF. The CDR3 DNA sequence: TGTGCCAGCAGCCCATATAAGGGACTAGCGGACCGCTACTGGGGCACAGATACGCAGTATTTT.

J is TRBJ2-3 and V is TRBV5-4, with D perhaps being TRBD1 or TRBD2 (5 bases each). The V gene's germline CDR1 is SGHNT and CDR2 YYREEE (reference sequence). CDR3 size: 14 residues. V was trimmed by 2 bases and J by 6 bases, leaving 13 bases between them. CDR3 sequence reads: CASSLMGEGDTQYF. The CDR3 coding sequence is TGTGCCAGCAGCTTAATGGGAGAGGGGGATACGCAGTATTTT.

The rearrangement links TRBV6-6 to TRBJ2-2; a weak D match, TRBD2 (6 bases). Germline CDR1 MNHNY, CDR2 SVGAGI (reference sequence). The CDR3 is 15 residues long. Trimming took 7 bases from V and 0 from J, leaving 12 bases between them. This CDR3 reads CASTPGGANTGELFF. In nucleotides, the CDR3 is TGTGCCAGCACCCCAGGCGGGGCGAACACCGGGGAGCTGTTTTTT.

The J gene is TRBJ1-4, the V gene TRBV5-1; D may be TRBD1 (5 bases). The CDR3 loop spans 13 amino acids. Between the trimmed V and J ends, which lost 0 bases and 8 bases, there was a span of 8 bases. Looked up from germline, CDR1 is SGHRS and CDR2 is YFSETQ. DNA for the CDR3: TGCGCCAGCAGCTTGGCAGAGGGGGAAAAACTGTTTTTT. Translation gives CASSLAEGEKLFF.

The chain recombines TRBV9 with TRBJ1-5; possible D gene TRBD1, 6 bases. Germline V CDR1 and CDR2: SGDLS, YYNGEE. The CDR3 is 15 amino acids. Trimming cost V 2 bases and J 0 bases, with 9 bases left between them. CDR3 residues: CASSVGQNSNQPQHF. The DNA of the CDR3 is TGTGCCAGCAGCGTCGGACAGAATAGCAATCAGCCCCAGCATTTT.

This chain uses TRBV10-2 with TRBJ2-3; D may be TRBD1 (5 bases). V was clipped by 3 bases and J by 0 bases, with 31 bases between them. This CDR3 has 22 amino acids. Germline CDR1 and CDR2: WSHSY and SAAADI. In DNA, the CDR3 is TGCGCCAGCAGTGATAGACAGCCGGGCCCTTATCCGAGGACCTATAGCACAGATACGCAGTATTTT. As protein: CASSDRQPGPYPRTYSTDTQYF.

The chain recombines TRBV7-8 with TRBJ2-2, with TRBD1 matching over 10 bases. This CDR3 region has 16 residues. Trimming removed 5 bases from V and 6 bases from J; junction bases left unmatched: 9. Germline loops: CDR1 SGHVS, CDR2 FQNEAQ. The CDR3 DNA reads as TGTGCCAGCAGCCATCGGGACAGGGGACTGGCCGGGGAGCTGTTTTTT. Protein sequence: CASSHRDRGLAGELFF.

The rearrangement uses TRBV7-7 and TRBJ2-5; TRBD1 aligns across 8 bases. V lost 6 bases, J lost 4 bases, and 10 bases stayed unmatched. Germline CDR1 is SSHAT and CDR2 is FNYEAQ (reference sequence). The CDR3 is 15 amino acids. CDR3 coding DNA: TGTGCCAGCAGACCCACGGGACAGGTTGTAGAGACCCAGTACTTC. Translating gives CASRPTGQVVETQYF.

V usage is TRBV15 and J usage is TRBJ1-4; 7 positions agree with TRBD1. CDR1 and CDR2 (germline): LNHNV, YYDKDF (reference sequence). After removal of 0 bases from V and 10 bases from J, the junction contained 14 bases not matched to a gene. This CDR3 region has 17 residues. The CDR3 region has the DNA TGTGCCACCAGCAGAGATATTGTCGCTCGACAGGGCGGAAAACTGTTTTTT. Translation gives CATSRDIVARQGGKLFF.

The V and J genes are TRBV6-6 and TRBJ2-7; TRBD2 aligns across 13 bases. The CDR3 has 16 residues. V trimming: 2 bases; J trimming: 2 bases; junction bases outside the gene matches: 3. From germline, CDR1 is MNHNY and CDR2 SVGAGI (reference sequence). In nucleotides, the CDR3 is TGTGCCAGCAGTTACCTTGGACTAGCGGGGGCCTACGAGCAGTACTTC. Protein product: CASSYLGLAGAYEQYF.

The chain joins TRBV7-6 to TRBJ1-6; D not resolved. The CDR3 spans 14 residues. In germline, CDR1 is SGHVS, CDR2 FNYEAQ. V was shortened by 4 bases and J by 11 bases, with 15 bases between the two germline ends. CDR3 coding DNA: TGTGCCAGCAGCTCCAACACACAGTGGGCACCCCTCCACTTT. Protein product: CASSSNTQWAPLHF.

The rearrangement links TRBV6-5 to TRBJ2-7, with 9 bases lining up with TRBD2. The CDR3 sequence is 15 residues long. V trimming: 4 bases; J trimming: 4 bases; junction bases outside the gene matches: 8. Germline CDR1 and CDR2: MNHEY and SVGAGI. The CDR3 DNA sequence: TGTGCCAGCAGTTTATTAGCGGGGGCGGGGTACGAGCAGTACTTC. Encoded protein: CASSLLAGAGYEQYF.

V gene TRBV7-9 combines with J gene TRBJ2-2, with 7 bases that match TRBD1. J lost 3 bases, V lost 8 bases, and 9 bases had no gene match. The length of the CDR3 is 15 residues. Germline V lookup: CDR1 SEHNR, CDR2 FQNEAQ (reference sequence). The CDR3 region is CASVPGDSYTGELFF. The CDR3 nucleotides read TGTGCCAGCGTCCCCGGGGACAGTTACACCGGGGAGCTGTTTTTT.

This clone was seen once. Other DNA sequences in this sample translate to the same CDR3. The chain uses TRBV9 and TRBJ2-1; D is unclear. CDR1 SGDLS and CDR2 YYNGEE come from the germline V gene. The CDR3 spans 15 residues. V dropped 0 bases and J dropped 0 bases, with 7 bases sitting between them. CDR3 residues: CASSVVPSSYNEQFF. Written as DNA, the CDR3 is TGTGCCAGCAGCGTAGTGCCGAGCTCCTACAATGAGCAGTTCTTC.

The CDR3 region is CASSPAGQGGNNEQFF. In DNA, the CDR3 is TGTGCCAGCTCACCCGCTGGACAGGGAGGCAACAATGAGCAGTTCTTC. V usage is TRBV18 and J usage is TRBJ2-1, with 8 bases matching TRBD1. CDR3 length equals 16 residues. Germline-derived CDR1 and CDR2 are KGHSH and LQKENI. V was pared by 3 bases and J by 5 bases, with 9 bases of the junction left unmatched.

The rearrangement uses TRBV2 and TRBJ1-6; 10 nucleotides align to TRBD1. The CDR3 is 16 amino acids. Looked up from germline, CDR1 is SNHLY and CDR2 is FYNNEI. V shed 6 bases, J shed 6 bases, and the junction held 8 bases outside the gene matches. The CDR3: CASRRDRGSGNSPLHF. For the CDR3, the DNA is TGTGCCAGCAGACGGGACAGGGGATCGGGTAATTCACCCCTCCACTTT. The variable domain in full, with the rest retrieved from reference TRBV2 and TRBJ1-6, is EPEVTQTPSHQVTQMGQEVILRCVPISNHLYFYWYRQILGQKVEFLVSFYNNEISEKSEIFDDQFSVERPDGSNFTLKIRSTKLEDSAMYFCASRRDRGSGNSPLHFGNGTRLTVT.

The chain employs TRBV6-1 and TRBJ2-6; no firm D call. The CDR3 consists of 16 residues. From germline, CDR1 is MNHNS and CDR2 SASEGT. Trimming took 2 bases from V and 1 from J, leaving 9 bases between them. DNA of the CDR3: TGTGCCAGCAGTGAAAGTAGGGCTTCTGGGGCCAACGTCCTGACTTTC. Encoded protein: CASSESRASGANVLTF.

This chain uses TRBV7-8 with TRBJ1-5, with 7 nucleotides matching TRBD1. CDR1 SGHVS and CDR2 FQNEAQ come from the germline V gene. This CDR3 is built from 13 residues. The V gene end was trimmed by 4 bases and the J gene end by 6 bases; junction bases not matched to a gene: 3. CDR3 region: CASSSQGGQPQHF. The CDR3 region has the DNA TGTGCCAGCAGCTCCCAGGGGGGTCAGCCCCAGCATTTT.

The chain employs TRBV14 and TRBJ2-7; no definite D call. The CDR3 has 14 amino acids. Trimming removed 4 bases at V and 6 bases at J, with 16 bases between. Germline CDR1 reads SGHDN; CDR2 reads FVKESK. The CDR3, as DNA: TGTGCCAGCAGCCCCCCGGCGGCACATCTCGAGCAGTACTTC. Protein sequence: CASSPPAAHLEQYF.